Sequencing of this T cell receptor (beta chain) was carried out in a study of beta chain features in type 1 diabetes. The wider study: Sorted cells numbering around 100,000,000 were examined across all samples. Findings of the study overall: A closer apparent resemblance between naive, central memory and Treg TCRB repertoires was seen in patients than in healthy donors.

Expressed TCRB transcripts were sequenced, since all the RNA that had been isolated was reverse transcribed. Only in-frame clones appear in the TCRdb table, and some are missing; sequencing was by immunoSEQ multiplex PCR. The sample carries 140,000 to 150,000 clones, 48% recorded once. A remark on this clone: Its target is not known.

Germline V gene sequence: CDR1 SGDLS, CDR2 YYNGEE. Trimming stripped 0 bases from V and 6 bases from J, with 10 bases between. The CDR3 has 13 residues. The receptor's source is a young man in good health. Sequenced material: Tregs from blood. The V and J genes are TRBV9 and TRBJ2-7; D gene ambiguous. CDR3: CASSVGLRGEQYF. Here the CDR3 DNA reads TGTGCCAGCAGCGTAGGGTTGCGAGGCGAGCAGTACTTC.